Only a few counts were recorded for the clone carrying this T cell receptor beta chain. Its antigen is unidentified. This entry comes from a study of T cells after yellow fever vaccination. Findings of the study overall: By day 5 rather than day 15, the secondary response had peaked, though it was weaker.

Using its own MiXCR run on the 5' RACE reads, TCRdb lists one record per CDR3 protein. Of approximately 350,000 distinct CDR3 sequences listed, 11% were seen once; the top ten hold more than 15%. V lost 6 bases to trimming and J lost 7 bases; unmatched junction nucleotides: 11. This CDR3 has 14 residues. Germline lookup yields CDR1 DFQATT and CDR2 SNEGSKA (reference sequence). The sequencing used PBMCs, collected on the day of the first yellow fever vaccination. The chain uses TRBV20-1 and TRBJ1-1; 10 nucleotides agree with TRBD1. The TCR sequence derives from a man between 18 and 29 years old who received the YFV17D yellow fever vaccine. CDR3 protein: CSARRSGQGGEAFF. As DNA, the CDR3 is TGCAGTGCGCGGAGATCCGGACAGGGGGGTGAAGCTTTCTTT.